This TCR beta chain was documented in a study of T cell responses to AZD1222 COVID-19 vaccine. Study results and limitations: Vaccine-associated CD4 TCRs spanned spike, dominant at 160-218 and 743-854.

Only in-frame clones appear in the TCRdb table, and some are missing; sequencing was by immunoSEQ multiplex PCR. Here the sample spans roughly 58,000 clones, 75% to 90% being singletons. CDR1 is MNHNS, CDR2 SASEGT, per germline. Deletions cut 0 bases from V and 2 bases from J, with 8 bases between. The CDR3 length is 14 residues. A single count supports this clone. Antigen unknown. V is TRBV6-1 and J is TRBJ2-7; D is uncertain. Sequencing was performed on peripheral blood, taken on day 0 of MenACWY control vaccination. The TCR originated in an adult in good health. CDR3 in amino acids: CASSEAGQTYEQYF. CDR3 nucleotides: TGTGCCAGCAGTGAAGCAGGGCAGACCTACGAGCAGTACTTC.